The source of this T cell receptor (beta chain) is a study of cytomegalovirus exposure and HLA in healthy donors. The CDR3 has 13 amino acids. The ends were cut back, 3 bases at V and 2 bases at J, with 8 bases in the middle. Germline V gene data show CDR1 as LNHDA and CDR2 as SQIVND (reference sequence). The PCR contained 60 Vbeta and 13 Jbeta primers. This table comes from immunoSEQ multiplex PCR, and its TCRdb copy is limited to in-frame clones, with some not included. The sample holds 95,000 to 100,000 clones; about 80% are singletons and the top ten take roughly 0.71%. The clonotype was recovered from a woman between 55 and 75 years old in good health and CMV-seronegative. V usage is TRBV19 and J usage is TRBJ2-7; D not resolved. Sequencing was done on a sample of PBMCs. DNA of the CDR3: TGTGCCAGTAGTATGGATGGAGCCTACGAGCAGTACTTC. Protein sequence: CASSMDGAYEQYF.